These 3 T cell receptor beta chains came from one sample sequenced in a study of blood T cell repertoires in COVID-19. TCRdb's copy holds only in-frame clones and misses some; the assay was immunoSEQ multiplex PCR. Of some 120,000 clones in the sample, approximately 88% are singletons; the top ten hold 0.7% to 0.85%. The sequenced sample consisted of peripheral blood. The receptors here all came from a woman in her 70s with acute or convalescent COVID-19.

The V and J genes are TRBV18 and TRBJ1-1; 9 nucleotides agree with TRBD1. Per germline, CDR1 KGHSH and CDR2 LQKENI. J was trimmed by 3 bases and V by 5 bases; bases with no gene match: 7. There are 15 residues in the CDR3. The CDR3 DNA sequence: TGTGCCAGCTCATCAACGACAGGGGGGGACACTGAAGCTTTCTTT. It yields the protein CASSSTTGGDTEAFF.

V and J are TRBV28 and TRBJ2-5; tentatively, D is TRBD2 (5 bases). CDR1 MDHEN and CDR2 SYDVKM come from the germline V gene. Trimming removed 2 bases at V and 4 bases at J, with 14 bases between. The CDR3 contains 15 residues. The CDR3 here is CASSLPGSRGETQYF. In DNA form, the CDR3 reads TGTGCCAGCAGTTTACCGGGGTCTCGAGGAGAGACCCAGTACTTC. Supplemented by reference TRBV28 and TRBJ2-5, the full variable domain reads DVKVTQSSRYLVKRTGEKVFLECVQDMDHENMFWYRQDPGLGLRLIYFSYDVKMKEKGDIPEGYSVSREKKERFSLILESASTNQTSMYLCASSLPGSRGETQYFGPGTRLLVL.

V and J are TRBV7-6 and TRBJ2-4, with 8 bases matching TRBD1. From germline, CDR1 is SGHVS and CDR2 FNYEAQ. Trimming removed 0 bases from V and 2 bases from J; junction bases left unmatched: 3. The CDR3 length is 16 residues. CDR3 protein: CASSLADRGPKNIQYF. In DNA form, the CDR3 reads TGTGCCAGCAGCTTAGCCGACAGGGGACCCAAAAACATTCAGTACTTC. The whole variable domain, remainder taken from reference TRBV7-6 and TRBJ2-4, is GAGVSQSPRYKVTKRGQDVALRCDPISGHVSLYWYRQALGQGPEFLTYFNYEAQQDKSGLPNDRFSAERPEGSISTLTIQRTEQRDSAMYRCASSLADRGPKNIQYFGAGTRLSVL.